These 14 T cell receptor beta chains originate from one sample sequenced in a study of control samples from healthy donors and cancer patients. Sequencing was performed with immunoSEQ multiplex PCR; in TCRdb, only in-frame clones are kept and a portion is missing. The sample yields about 160,000 clones, 70% to 90% seen once. Sample: blood. The source is a man aged 25 to 40 in good health.

This clone was counted a single time. The CDR3 DNA reads TGCGCCACCAGGAGCGAGCTAGTATCCCACGAGCAGTACTTC. The encoded protein is CATRSELVSHEQYF. The V gene is TRBV5-1, the J gene TRBJ2-7; no reliable D call. Germline V gene sequence: CDR1 SGHRS, CDR2 YFSETQ. There are 14 residues in the CDR3. V was shortened by 9 bases and J by 5 bases, with 21 bases between the two germline ends.

V and J are TRBV5-8 and TRBJ1-2, with 10 nucleotides matching TRBD1. Germline CDR1 reads SGHTS; CDR2 reads YDEGEE. The CDR3 extends over 14 amino acids. Germline trimming cut 4 bases from V and 2 bases from J; bases unmatched to any gene: 2. The CDR3 spells CASSLGQGNYGYTF. In nucleotides, the CDR3 is TGTGCCAGCAGCCTGGGACAGGGGAACTATGGCTACACCTTC.

This rearrangement joins TRBV14 to TRBJ1-4; 8 bases are shared with TRBD1. CDR1 and CDR2 from the germline V gene are SGHDN and FVKESK. The J segment lost 6 bases and the V segment lost 4 bases, leaving 4 bases of the junction unmatched. CDR3 size: 14 residues. The DNA for the CDR3 is TGTGCCAGCAGCCGTGGACAGGGATATGAAAAACTGTTTTTT. This gives the protein CASSRGQGYEKLFF.

A remark on this clone: Sequence at one end of the junction differs from germline and may be a read error. V usage is TRBV5-1 and J usage is TRBJ2-4; D not resolved. CDR1 is SGHRS and CDR2 is YFSETQ in the germline V gene. The CDR3 is made up of 14 amino acids. The CDR3 protein is CASSLENAKDIQYF. DNA of the CDR3: TGCGCCAGCAGCTTGGAAAATGCCAAAGACATTCAGTACTTC.

This chain links TRBV25-1 with TRBJ1-4; possible D gene TRBD1, 5 bases. Trimming removed 2 bases from V and 9 bases from J, with 16 bases in between. The CDR3 consists of 15 residues. Per germline, CDR1 MGHDK and CDR2 SYGVNS. The CDR3 spells CASSENIGTAKKLFF. The CDR3 region has the DNA TGTGCCAGCAGTGAAAATATTGGGACCGCTAAAAAACTGTTTTTT.

The chain has TRBV5-1 and TRBJ2-3; D remains ambiguous. Germline CDR1 reads SGHRS; CDR2 reads YFSETQ. CDR3 length: 15 amino acids. V was clipped by 4 bases and J by 0 bases, with 12 bases between them. The CDR3 DNA is TGCGCCAGCAGCCCACGCCCTGGCAGCACAGATACGCAGTATTTT. Amino acids: CASSPRPGSTDTQYF.

V gene TRBV29-1 combines with J gene TRBJ2-3, with a tentative D call TRBD1 (5 bases). The CDR3 length is 14 residues. Trimming took off 2 bases at V and 4 bases at J, with 13 bases between the two ends. From germline, CDR1 is SQVTM and CDR2 ANQGSEA. CDR3 DNA sequence: TGCAGCGTTGAACATCAGGGTTTGGCAGATACGCAGTATTTT. The encoded protein is CSVEHQGLADTQYF.

This clone was picked up a small number of times. The chain joins TRBV5-6 to TRBJ2-1; no reliable D call. The CDR3 has 11 residues. Trimming took 2 bases from V and 5 from J, leaving 2 bases between them. Germline CDR1 and CDR2: SGHDT and YYEEEE. The CDR3 loop is CASSFDNEQFF. The CDR3 DNA reads as TGTGCCAGCAGCTTCGACAATGAGCAGTTCTTC. The full variable domain, completed using reference TRBV5-6 and TRBJ2-1, is DAGVTQSPTHLIKTRGQQVTLRCSPKSGHDTVSWYQQALGQGPQFIFQYYEEEERQRGNFPDRFSGHQFPNYSSELNVNALLLGDSALYLCASSFDNEQFFGPGTRLTVL.

The CDR3 coding sequence is TGTGCCAGCAGCTTTACAGGCACCGAGCAGTACTTC. It codes for CASSFTGTEQYF. The gene calls are TRBV7-2 and TRBJ2-7, with TRBD1 as a possible D gene (5 bases). V shed 3 bases and J shed 6 bases, with 9 bases lying between them. The CDR3 has 12 amino acids. Germline-derived CDR1 and CDR2 are SGHTA and FQGNSA.

The V and J genes are TRBV19 and TRBJ1-1; D remains ambiguous. The germline gives CDR1 LNHDA, CDR2 SQIVND (reference sequence). This CDR3 has 13 residues. V was shortened by 9 bases and J by 1 base, with 12 bases between the two germline ends. This CDR3 reads CARLIGANTEAFF. The CDR3, as DNA: TGTGCCAGGCTAATAGGAGCGAACACTGAAGCTTTCTTT.

The chain uses TRBV7-9 and TRBJ2-6; D unclear. The germline gives CDR1 SEHNR, CDR2 FQNEAQ (reference sequence). The CDR3 contains 14 residues. CDR3 amino acids: CAHRASSGANVLTF. The CDR3 DNA is TGTGCTCATCGCGCCAGCTCTGGGGCCAACGTCCTGACTTTC. Based on the CDR3 plus reference TRBV7-9 and TRBJ2-6, the full variable domain is DTGVSQNPRHKITKRGQNVTFRCDPISEHNRLYWYRQTLGQGPEFLTYFQNEAQLEKSRLLSDRFSAERPKGSFSTLEIQRTEQGDSAMYLCAHRASSGANVLTFGAGSRLTVL.

The count of this clone is one. The chain links TRBV20-1 to TRBJ1-2; D gene uncertain. Germline V gene sequence: CDR1 DFQATT, CDR2 SNEGSKA (reference sequence). The V and J ends lost 6 bases and 0 bases respectively, with 5 bases between them. The CDR3 sequence is 11 residues long. The CDR3 DNA is TGCAGTGCGCCCGCTAACTATGGCTACACCTTC. Translating gives CSAPANYGYTF.

This clone is a singleton in its sample. The chain recombines TRBV28 with TRBJ1-3, with 8 bases identical to TRBD1. V was clipped by 6 bases and J by 4 bases; unmatched bases: 5. The germline V gene encodes CDR1 MDHEN and CDR2 SYDVKM. The CDR3 consists of 14 residues. The CDR3: CASRGGTGGNTIYF. Written as DNA, the CDR3 is TGTGCCAGCAGGGGAGGGACAGGAGGAAACACCATATATTTT. Full variable domain (rest looked up from reference TRBV28 and TRBJ1-3): DVKVTQSSRYLVKRTGEKVFLECVQDMDHENMFWYRQDPGLGLRLIYFSYDVKMKEKGDIPEGYSVSREKKERFSLILESASTNQTSMYLCASRGGTGGNTIYFGEGSWLTVV.

The V gene is TRBV25-1, the J gene TRBJ2-5; TRBD1 agrees at 9 bases. CDR1 and CDR2 from the germline V gene are MGHDK and SYGVNS. V lost 4 bases to trimming and J lost 3 bases; unmatched junction nucleotides: 3. This CDR3 has 14 amino acids. CDR3 loop: CASSARTGEETQYF. DNA for the CDR3: TGTGCCAGCAGTGCCCGGACAGGGGAAGAGACCCAGTACTTC.